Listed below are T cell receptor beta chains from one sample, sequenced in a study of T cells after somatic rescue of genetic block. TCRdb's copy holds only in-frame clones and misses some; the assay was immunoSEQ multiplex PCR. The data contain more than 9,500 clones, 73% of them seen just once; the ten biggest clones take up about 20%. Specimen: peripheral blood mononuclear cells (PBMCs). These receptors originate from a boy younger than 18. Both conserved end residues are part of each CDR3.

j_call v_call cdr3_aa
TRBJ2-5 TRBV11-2 CASSLGAGVGTQYF
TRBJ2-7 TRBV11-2 CASSLGFGGPSYEQYF
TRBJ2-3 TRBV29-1 CSVEGDRRSTDTQYF
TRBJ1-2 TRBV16 CASSQGTGGGYTF
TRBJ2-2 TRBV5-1 CASSLGANTGELFF
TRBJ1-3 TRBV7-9 CASSLELVSGNTIYF
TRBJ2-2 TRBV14 CASSRQGGVTGELFF
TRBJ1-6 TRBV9 CASSVGGSSYNSPLHF
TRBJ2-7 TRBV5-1 CASSLEPVSYEQYF
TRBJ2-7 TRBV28 CASSARQPHSYEQYF
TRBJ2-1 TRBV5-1 CASSLGGYNEQFF
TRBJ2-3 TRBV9 CASSPLGGTGTDTQYF
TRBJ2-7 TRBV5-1 CASSKGEGEQYF
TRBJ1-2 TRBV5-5 CASSLVVSYGYTF
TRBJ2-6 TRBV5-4 CASSSGQAGANVLTF
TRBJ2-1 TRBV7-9 CASSYGLAGVAENEQFF
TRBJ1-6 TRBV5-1 CASSSGRDNSPLHF
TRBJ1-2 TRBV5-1 CASSLAWTGAIFNYGYTF
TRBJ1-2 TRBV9 CASSVGTGGENYGYTF
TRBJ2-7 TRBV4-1 CASSQGVTGDYEQYF
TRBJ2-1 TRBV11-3 CASSLGLAGEQFF
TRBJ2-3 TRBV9 CASSVGTGLDTDTQYF
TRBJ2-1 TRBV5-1 CASSFGPSSSYNEQFF
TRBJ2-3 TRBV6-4 CASSDWALTSTDTQYF
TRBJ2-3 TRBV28 CASTLGAADTDTQYF
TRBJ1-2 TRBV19 CASSIAQIGYGYTF
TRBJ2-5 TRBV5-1 CASSLAPPGQGAETQYF
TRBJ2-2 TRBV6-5 CASSSPGQGYTGELFF
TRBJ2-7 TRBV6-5 CASSYYRTVHEQYF
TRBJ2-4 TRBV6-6 CASSYGTLAKNIQYF
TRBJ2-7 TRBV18 CASSPNRVEQYF
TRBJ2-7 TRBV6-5 CASRGLAGIPYEQYF
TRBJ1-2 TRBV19 CASSVGAYGYTF
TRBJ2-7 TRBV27 CASSFRQSYEQYF
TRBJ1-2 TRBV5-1 CASSLDGMYGYTF
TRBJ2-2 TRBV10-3 CASSYPDRLLTGELFF